This entry is about one TCR beta chain. The data stem from a study of shared clonotypes between healthy human individuals. Overall study: Donor composition was a couple of women and three men, aged 18 to 49.

CD45RO negativity and positive selection for CCR7 defined naive CD8 cells, a population that excluded terminally differentiated effector memory CD45RA+ cells. The V segment lost 4 bases and the J segment 2 bases; nucleotides outside the gene matches: 7. Per germline, CDR1 PRHDT and CDR2 FYEKMQ (reference sequence). The CDR3 covers 15 residues. Investigators spread the genomic DNA of each subset evenly over several immunoSEQ plates. Measured with immunoSEQ multiplex PCR; TCRdb has only the in-frame clones, and not every one. The sample includes roughly 2.1 million clones, 85% to 95% seen only once; the top ten take 1.5% to 2%.

The gene calls are TRBV13 and TRBJ1-2, with 7 bases matching TRBD1. The sequenced sample was naive CD8+ T cells from PBMCs. This sequence originates from a man between 18 and 29 years old in good health. Some clones in this sample may be carry-over from other donors' samples. In DNA, the CDR3 is TGTGCCAGCAGCTCCATTGACAGGGAAAACTATGGCTACACCTTC. It translates to CASSSIDRENYGYTF.